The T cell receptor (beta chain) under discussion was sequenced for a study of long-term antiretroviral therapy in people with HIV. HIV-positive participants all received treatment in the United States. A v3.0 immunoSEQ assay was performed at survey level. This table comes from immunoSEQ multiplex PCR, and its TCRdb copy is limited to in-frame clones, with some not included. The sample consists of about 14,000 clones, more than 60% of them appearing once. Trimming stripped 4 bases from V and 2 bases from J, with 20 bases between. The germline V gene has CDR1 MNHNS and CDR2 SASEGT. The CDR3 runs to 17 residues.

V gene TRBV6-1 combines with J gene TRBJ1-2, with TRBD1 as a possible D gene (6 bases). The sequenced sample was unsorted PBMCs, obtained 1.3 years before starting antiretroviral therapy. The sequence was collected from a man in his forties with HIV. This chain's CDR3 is CASSVNYRDSYNYGYTF. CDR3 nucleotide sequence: TGTGCCAGCAGTGTAAATTACAGGGATTCTTACAACTATGGCTACACCTTC.